This entry lists 6 T cell receptor beta chains sequenced from one sample in a study of blood T cell repertoires in COVID-19. Sequencing was performed with immunoSEQ multiplex PCR; in TCRdb, only in-frame clones are kept and a portion is missing. The table lists tens of thousands of clones, roughly 77% of them singletons. Sequenced material: peripheral blood. The source is a woman between 65 and 79 years old with acute or convalescent COVID-19.

The chain has TRBV9 and TRBJ2-7, with TRBD1 identical over 8 bases. The CDR3 has 15 residues. Per germline, CDR1 SGDLS and CDR2 YYNGEE. Trimming at V came to 4 bases and at J to 0 bases, leaving 6 bases not matched to a gene. The CDR3 sequence is CASSPRTGHSYEQYF. For the CDR3, the DNA is TGTGCCAGCAGCCCTCGGACAGGGCACTCCTACGAGCAGTACTTC.

The rearrangement links TRBV30 to TRBJ2-7; 14 bases map to TRBD2. The V and J ends lost 0 bases and 11 bases, in that order; junction bases with no gene match: 6. Germline V gives CDR1 GTSNPN, CDR2 SVGIG (reference sequence). This CDR3 is 14 amino acids long. The CDR3 DNA sequence: TGTGCCTGGAGTGTATCGGGACTAGCGGGAGAAAAGTACTTC. Translated, it gives CAWSVSGLAGEKYF. Full variable domain (outside the CDR3, taken from reference TRBV30 and TRBJ2-7): SQTIHQWPATLVQPVGSPLSLECTVEGTSNPNLYWYRQAAGRGLQLLFYSVGIGQISSEVPQNLSASRPQDRQFILSSKKLLLSDSGFYLCAWSVSGLAGEKYFGPGTRLTVT.

The chain couples TRBV7-8 to TRBJ1-6; 7 nucleotides align to TRBD1. The CDR3 runs 15 residues. The germline V gene encodes CDR1 SGHVS and CDR2 FQNEAQ. The V segment lost 5 bases and the J segment 4 bases; nucleotides outside the gene matches: 5. The CDR3 DNA sequence: TGTGCCAGCAGCGCCTCGGGACAGTATAATTCACCCCTCCACTTT. It is translated as CASSASGQYNSPLHF.

The CDR3 nucleotides read TGTGCCAGCAGCTTAGCGGAACAGGGCTACGAGCAGTACTTC. This gives the protein CASSLAEQGYEQYF. J is TRBJ2-7 and V is TRBV7-8; a possible D gene is TRBD1 (6 bases). Germline V gene lookup returns CDR1 SGHVS and CDR2 FQNEAQ. Trimming stripped 0 bases from V and 3 bases from J, with 9 bases between. The CDR3 covers 14 residues. Supplemented by reference TRBV7-8 and TRBJ2-7, the full variable domain reads GAGVSQSPRYKVAKRGQDVALRCDPISGHVSLFWYQQALGQGPEFLTYFQNEAQLDKSGLPSDRFFAERPEGSVSTLKIQRTQQEDSAVYLCASSLAEQGYEQYFGPGTRLTVT.

The CDR3 region is CASSPRTGRAFF. The CDR3 DNA is TGTGCCAGCAGCCCTAGGACAGGGCGAGCTTTCTTT. This chain connects TRBV5-4 to TRBJ1-1, with 8 bases that match TRBD1. V was clipped by 4 bases and J by 10 bases; unmatched bases: 6. The CDR3 covers 12 residues. CDR1 is SGHNT, CDR2 YYREEE, per germline (reference sequence).

This clone was detected ten times or more. This chain links TRBV5-6 with TRBJ2-2, with D possibly being TRBD2 (5 bases). The length of the CDR3 is 16 residues. The V gene's germline CDR1 is SGHDT and CDR2 YYEEEE. V lost 4 bases to trimming and J lost 0 bases, with 13 bases between them. CDR3 loop: CASSPVQLANTGELFF. The CDR3 coding sequence is TGTGCCAGCAGCCCCGTACAACTAGCGAACACCGGGGAGCTGTTTTTT.